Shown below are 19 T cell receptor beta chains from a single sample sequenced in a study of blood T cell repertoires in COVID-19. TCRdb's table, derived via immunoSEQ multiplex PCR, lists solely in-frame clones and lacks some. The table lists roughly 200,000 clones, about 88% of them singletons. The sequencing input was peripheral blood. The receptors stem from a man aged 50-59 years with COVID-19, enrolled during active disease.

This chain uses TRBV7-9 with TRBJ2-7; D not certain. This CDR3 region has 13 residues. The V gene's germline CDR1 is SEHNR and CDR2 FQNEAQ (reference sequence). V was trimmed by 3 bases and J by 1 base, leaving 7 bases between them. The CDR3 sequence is CASSFSGSYEQYF. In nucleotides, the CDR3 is TGTGCCAGCAGCTTTTCGGGTTCCTACGAGCAGTACTTC.

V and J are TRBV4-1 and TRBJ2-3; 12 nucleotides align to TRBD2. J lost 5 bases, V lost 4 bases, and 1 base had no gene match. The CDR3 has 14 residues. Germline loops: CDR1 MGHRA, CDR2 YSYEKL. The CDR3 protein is CASSRLAGVDTQYF. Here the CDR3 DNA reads TGCGCCAGCAGCCGACTAGCGGGGGTAGATACGCAGTATTTT.

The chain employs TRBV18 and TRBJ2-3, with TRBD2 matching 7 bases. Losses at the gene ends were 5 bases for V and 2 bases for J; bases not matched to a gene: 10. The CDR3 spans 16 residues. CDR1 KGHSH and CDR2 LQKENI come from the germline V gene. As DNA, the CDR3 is TGTGCCAGCTCAACCACTACCAGCGGGGACACAGATACGCAGTATTTT. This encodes CASSTTTSGDTDTQYF.

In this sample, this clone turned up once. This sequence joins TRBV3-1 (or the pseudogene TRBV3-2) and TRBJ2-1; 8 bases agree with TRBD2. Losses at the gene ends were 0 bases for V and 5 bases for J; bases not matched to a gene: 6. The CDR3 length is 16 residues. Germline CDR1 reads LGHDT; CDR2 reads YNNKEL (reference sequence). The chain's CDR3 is CASSQDGGGRNNEQFF. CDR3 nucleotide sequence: TGTGCCAGCAGCCAAGACGGGGGGGGCCGCAACAATGAGCAGTTCTTC.

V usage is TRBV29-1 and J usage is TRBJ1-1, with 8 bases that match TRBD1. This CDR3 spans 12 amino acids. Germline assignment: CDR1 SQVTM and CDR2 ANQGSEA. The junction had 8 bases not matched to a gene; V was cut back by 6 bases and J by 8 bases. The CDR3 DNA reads TGCAGCGTAGGACAGGGCTCAAAAGAAGCTTTCTTT. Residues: CSVGQGSKEAFF.

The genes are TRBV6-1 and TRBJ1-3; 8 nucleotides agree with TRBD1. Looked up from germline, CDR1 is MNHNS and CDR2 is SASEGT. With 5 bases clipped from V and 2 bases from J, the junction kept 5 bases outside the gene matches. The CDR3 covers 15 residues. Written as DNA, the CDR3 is TGTGCCAGCAGTTCCCGACAGGGGACTGGAAACACCATATATTTT. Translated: CASSSRQGTGNTIYF.

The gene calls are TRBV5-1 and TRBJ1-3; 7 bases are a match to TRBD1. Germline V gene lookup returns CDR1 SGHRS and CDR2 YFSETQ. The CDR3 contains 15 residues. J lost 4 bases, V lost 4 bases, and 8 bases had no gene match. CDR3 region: CASSRDSMGGNTIYF. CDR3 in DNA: TGCGCCAGCAGCCGGGACAGCATGGGGGGAAACACCATATATTTT. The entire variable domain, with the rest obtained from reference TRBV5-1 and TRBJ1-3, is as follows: KAGVTQTPRYLIKTRGQQVTLSCSPISGHRSVSWYQQTPGQGLQFLFEYFSETQRNKGNFPGRFSGRQFSNSRSEMNVSTLELGDSALYLCASSRDSMGGNTIYFGEGSWLTVV.

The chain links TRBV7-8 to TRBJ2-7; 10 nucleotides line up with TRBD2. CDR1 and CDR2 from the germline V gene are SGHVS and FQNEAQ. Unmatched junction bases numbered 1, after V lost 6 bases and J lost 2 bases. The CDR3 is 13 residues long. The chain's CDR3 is CASSLAGAYEQYF. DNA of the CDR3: TGTGCCAGCAGTCTAGCGGGAGCCTACGAGCAGTACTTC.

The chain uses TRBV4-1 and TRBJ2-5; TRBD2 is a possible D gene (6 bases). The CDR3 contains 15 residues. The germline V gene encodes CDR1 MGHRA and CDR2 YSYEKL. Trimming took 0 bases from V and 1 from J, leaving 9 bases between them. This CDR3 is CASSQDRLVQETQYF. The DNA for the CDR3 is TGCGCCAGCAGCCAAGATAGACTAGTCCAAGAGACCCAGTACTTC.

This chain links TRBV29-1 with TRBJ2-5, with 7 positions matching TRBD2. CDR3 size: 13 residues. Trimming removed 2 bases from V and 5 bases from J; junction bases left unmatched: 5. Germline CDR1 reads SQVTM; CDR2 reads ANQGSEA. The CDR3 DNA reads TGCAGCGTTGAACGGGGGGTTGGGGAGACCCAGTACTTC. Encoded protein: CSVERGVGETQYF.

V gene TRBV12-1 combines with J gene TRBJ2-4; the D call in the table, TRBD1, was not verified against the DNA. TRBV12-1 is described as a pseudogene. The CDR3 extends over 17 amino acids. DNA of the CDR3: TGTGCCAGCAGCTTTCCGGACAGGGGAGAGGCCAAAAACATTCAGTACTTC. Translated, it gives CASSFPDRGEAKNIQYF.

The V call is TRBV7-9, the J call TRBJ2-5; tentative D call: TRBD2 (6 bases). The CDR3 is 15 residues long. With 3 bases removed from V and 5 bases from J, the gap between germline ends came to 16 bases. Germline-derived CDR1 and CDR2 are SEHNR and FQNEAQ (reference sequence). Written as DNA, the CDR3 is TGTGCCAGCAGCTTGGAACGCGGGACCGGGGAGACCCAGTACTTC. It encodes CASSLERGTGETQYF.

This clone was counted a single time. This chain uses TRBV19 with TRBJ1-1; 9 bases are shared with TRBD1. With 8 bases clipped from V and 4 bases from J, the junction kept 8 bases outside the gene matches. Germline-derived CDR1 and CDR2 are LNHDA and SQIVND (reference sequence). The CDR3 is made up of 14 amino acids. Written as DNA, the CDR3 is TGTGCCAGTCGCCCACAGGGGGCGGGCACTGAAGCTTTCTTT. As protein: CASRPQGAGTEAFF. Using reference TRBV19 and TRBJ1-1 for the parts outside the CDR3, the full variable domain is DGGITQSPKYLFRKEGQNVTLSCEQNLNHDAMYWYRQDPGQGLRLIYYSQIVNDFQKGDIAEGYSVSREKKESFPLTVTSAQKNPTAFYLCASRPQGAGTEAFFGQGTRLTVV.

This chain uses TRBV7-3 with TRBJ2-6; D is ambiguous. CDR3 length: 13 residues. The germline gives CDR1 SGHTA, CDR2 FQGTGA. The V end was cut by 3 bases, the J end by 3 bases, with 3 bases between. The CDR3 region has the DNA TGTGCCAGCAGCTTCTTTGGGGCCAACGTCCTGACTTTC. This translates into CASSFFGANVLTF.

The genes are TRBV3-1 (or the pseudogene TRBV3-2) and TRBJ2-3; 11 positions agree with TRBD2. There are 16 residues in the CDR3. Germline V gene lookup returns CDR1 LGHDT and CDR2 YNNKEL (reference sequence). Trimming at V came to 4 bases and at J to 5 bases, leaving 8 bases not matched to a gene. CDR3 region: CASSRPTSGVLDTQYF. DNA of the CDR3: TGTGCCAGCAGCCGACCGACTAGCGGGGTTTTAGATACGCAGTATTTT.

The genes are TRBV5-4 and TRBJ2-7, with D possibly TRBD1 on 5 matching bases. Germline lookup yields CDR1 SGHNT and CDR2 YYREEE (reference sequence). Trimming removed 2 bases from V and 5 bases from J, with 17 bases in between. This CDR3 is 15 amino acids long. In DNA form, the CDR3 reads TGTGCCAGCAGCTTATTTGGTCAGGGCGACGACGAGCAGTACTTC. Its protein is CASSLFGQGDDEQYF.

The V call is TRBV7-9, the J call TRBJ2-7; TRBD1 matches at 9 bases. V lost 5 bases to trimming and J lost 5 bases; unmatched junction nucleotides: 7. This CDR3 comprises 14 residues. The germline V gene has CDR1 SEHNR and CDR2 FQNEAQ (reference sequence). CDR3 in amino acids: CASSPGTGNHEQYF. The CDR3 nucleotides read TGTGCCAGCAGCCCGGGGACAGGGAACCACGAGCAGTACTTC.

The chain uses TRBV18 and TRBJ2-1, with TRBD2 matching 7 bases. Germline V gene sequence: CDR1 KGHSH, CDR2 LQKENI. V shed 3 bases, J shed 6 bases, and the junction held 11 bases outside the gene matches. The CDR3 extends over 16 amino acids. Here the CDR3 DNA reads TGTGCCAGCTCACCTCGTACTCGCGGGAGTACCAATGAGCAGTTCTTC. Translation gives CASSPRTRGSTNEQFF. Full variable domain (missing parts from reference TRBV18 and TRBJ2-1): NAGVMQNPRHLVRRRGQEARLRCSPMKGHSHVYWYRQLPEEGLKFMVYLQKENIIDESGMPKERFSAEFPKEGPSILRIQQVVRGDSAAYFCASSPRTRGSTNEQFFGPGTRLTVL.

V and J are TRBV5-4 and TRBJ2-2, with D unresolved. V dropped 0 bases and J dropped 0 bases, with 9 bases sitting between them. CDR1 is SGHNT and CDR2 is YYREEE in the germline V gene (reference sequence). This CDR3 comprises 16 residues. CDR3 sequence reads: CASSLVNLPNTGELFF. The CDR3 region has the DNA TGTGCCAGCAGCTTGGTAAATCTTCCGAACACCGGGGAGCTGTTTTTT.